The entry below gives a single TCR beta chain sequence along with its context. The data were obtained in a study of T cell changes during pregnancy in multiple sclerosis. The assay was immunoSEQ multiplex PCR, and TCRdb's table has in-frame clones only and misses some. The sample carries tens of thousands of clones, nearly 90% recorded once. V lost 4 bases and J lost 1, with 16 bases in between. The CDR3 has 17 amino acids. Per germline, CDR1 MDHEN and CDR2 SYDVKM. This receptor was identified in a female donor with multiple sclerosis, enrolled in a pregnancy study. The sample here was CD4+ T cells from peripheral blood mononuclear cells, taken after pregnancy. The chain links TRBV28 to TRBJ2-2; tentatively, D is TRBD1 (7 bases). The CDR3 is CASSSSVQGGNTGELFF. The CDR3 coding sequence is TGTGCCAGCAGTTCCTCTGTTCAGGGGGGGAACACCGGGGAGCTGTTTTTT.